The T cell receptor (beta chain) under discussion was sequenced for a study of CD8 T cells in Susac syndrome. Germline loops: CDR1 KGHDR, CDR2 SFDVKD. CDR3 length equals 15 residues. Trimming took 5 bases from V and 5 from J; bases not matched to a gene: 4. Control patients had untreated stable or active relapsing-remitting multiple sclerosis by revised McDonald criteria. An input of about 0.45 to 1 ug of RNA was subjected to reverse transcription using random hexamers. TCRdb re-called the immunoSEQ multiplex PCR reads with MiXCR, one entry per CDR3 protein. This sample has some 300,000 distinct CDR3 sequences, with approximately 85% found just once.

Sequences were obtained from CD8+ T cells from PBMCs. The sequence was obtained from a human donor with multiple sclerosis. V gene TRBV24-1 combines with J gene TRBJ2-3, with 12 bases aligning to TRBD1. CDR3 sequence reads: CATSGGTGGRDTQYF. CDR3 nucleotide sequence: TGTGCCACCAGTGGGGGGACAGGGGGCAGAGATACGCAGTATTTT.